This TCR beta chain was found in a study of T cell changes during pregnancy in multiple sclerosis. Per germline, CDR1 ENHRY and CDR2 SYGVKD. This CDR3 region has 13 residues. V dropped 7 bases and J dropped 6 bases, with 12 bases sitting between them. Profiled with immunoSEQ multiplex PCR; TCRdb holds only in-frame clones, not every one. This sample has tens of thousands of clones; roughly nine tenths occur once, and the top ten carry roughly 5%. The V and J genes are TRBV10-3 and TRBJ1-4; D gene ambiguous. The sequencing used peripheral blood, collected in the third trimester of pregnancy. This receptor was obtained from a female donor in good health, enrolled as a control in a pregnancy study. The CDR3 coding sequence is TGTGCCATCAAAGGCCAGCTAGATGAAAAACTGTTTTTT. It specifies CAIKGQLDEKLFF.